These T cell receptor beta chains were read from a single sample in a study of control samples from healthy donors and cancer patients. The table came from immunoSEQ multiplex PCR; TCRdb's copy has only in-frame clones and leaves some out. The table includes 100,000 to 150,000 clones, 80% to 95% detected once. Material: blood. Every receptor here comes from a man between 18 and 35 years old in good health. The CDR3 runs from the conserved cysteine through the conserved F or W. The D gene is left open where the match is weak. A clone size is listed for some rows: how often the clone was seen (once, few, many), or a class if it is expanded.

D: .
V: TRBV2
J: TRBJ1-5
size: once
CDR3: CASSDLVWQGKNQPQHF
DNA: TGTGCCAGCAGTGATTTGGTTTGGCAGGGTAAGAATCAGCCCCAGCATTTT

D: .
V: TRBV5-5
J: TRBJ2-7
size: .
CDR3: CASSLVSSPAGYPYF
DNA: TGTGCCAGCAGCTTGGTCAGCTCGCCCGCAGGGTATCCGTACTTC

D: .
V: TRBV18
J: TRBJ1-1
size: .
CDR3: CASSPSGRGRGTTEAFF
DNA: TGTGCCAGCTCACCATCGGGCAGGGGTAGGGGAACCACTGAAGCTTTCTTT

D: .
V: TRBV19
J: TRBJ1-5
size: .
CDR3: CASSLQPYSNQPQHF
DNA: TGTGCCAGTAGTTTACAGCCATATAGCAATCAGCCCCAGCATTTT

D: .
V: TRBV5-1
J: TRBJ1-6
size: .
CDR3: CASSLAPGVPSSPLHF
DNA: TGCGCCAGCAGCTTGGCCCCGGGGGTACCCAGTTCACCCCTCCACTTT

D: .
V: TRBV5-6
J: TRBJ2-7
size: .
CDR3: CASSLPGDTYEQYF
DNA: TGTGCCAGCAGCTTGCCGGGGGACACCTACGAGCAGTACTTC

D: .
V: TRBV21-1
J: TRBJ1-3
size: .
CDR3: CASSKALFRIRRKSGNTIYF
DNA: TGTGCCAGCAGCAAAGCGCTTTTCAGAATTCGTCGGAAGTCTGGAAACACCATATATTTT

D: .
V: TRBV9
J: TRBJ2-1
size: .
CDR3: CASSVGGGQNEQFF
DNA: TGTGCCAGCAGCGTAGGTGGGGGCCAGAATGAGCAGTTCTTC

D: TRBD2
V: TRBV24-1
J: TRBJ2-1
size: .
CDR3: CATSGAGRSSYNEQFF
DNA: TGTGCCACCAGCGGGGCCGGGAGGAGCTCCTACAATGAGCAGTTCTTC

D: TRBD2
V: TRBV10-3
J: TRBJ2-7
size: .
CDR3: CAIGLAGMSYEQYF
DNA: TGTGCCATCGGACTAGCGGGGATGTCCTACGAGCAGTACTTC

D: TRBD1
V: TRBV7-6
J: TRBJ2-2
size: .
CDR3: CASSYRGQGYTGELFF
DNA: TGTGCCAGCAGCTACAGGGGGCAAGGGTACACCGGGGAGCTGTTTTTT

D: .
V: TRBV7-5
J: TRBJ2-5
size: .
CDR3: CVRSGTTPQETQYF
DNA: TGTGTCAGAAGCGGAACCACGCCCCAAGAGACCCAGTACTTC

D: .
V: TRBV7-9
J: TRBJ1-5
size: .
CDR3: CASSLETGSPGPQHF
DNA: TGTGCCAGCAGCTTAGAAACCGGGAGTCCTGGGCCCCAGCATTTT

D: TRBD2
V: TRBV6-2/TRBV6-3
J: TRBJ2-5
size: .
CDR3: CASSPYLGGVKETQYF
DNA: TGTGCCAGCAGCCCATACCTCGGGGGGGTAAAGGAGACCCAGTACTTC

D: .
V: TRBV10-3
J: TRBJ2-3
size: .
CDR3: CAITKGGRDTQYF
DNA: TGTGCCATCACCAAGGGGGGAAGGGATACGCAGTATTTT

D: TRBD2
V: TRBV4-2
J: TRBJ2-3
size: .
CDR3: CASSLGTSGGVNTQYF
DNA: TGTGCCAGCAGCCTGGGGACTAGCGGGGGTGTGAATACGCAGTATTTT

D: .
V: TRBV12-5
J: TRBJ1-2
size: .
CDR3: CASGLGTALNGYTF
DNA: TGTGCTAGTGGTTTGGGGACAGCTTTAAATGGCTACACCTTC

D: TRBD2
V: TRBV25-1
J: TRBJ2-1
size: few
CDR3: CASSEISGGSSYNEQFF
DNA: TGTGCCAGCAGTGAAATTAGCGGGGGAAGCTCCTACAATGAGCAGTTCTTC

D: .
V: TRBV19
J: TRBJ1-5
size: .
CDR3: CASSPLERGDQPQHF
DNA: TGTGCCAGTAGTCCGTTGGAAAGGGGTGATCAGCCCCAGCATTTT

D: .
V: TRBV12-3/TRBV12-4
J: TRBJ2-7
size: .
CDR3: CASSLGYEQYF
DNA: TGTGCCAGCAGTTTAGGTTACGAGCAGTACTTC

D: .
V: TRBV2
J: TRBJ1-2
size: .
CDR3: CASSDSTGNYGYTF
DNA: TGTGCCAGCAGTGACTCAACAGGGAACTATGGCTACACCTTC

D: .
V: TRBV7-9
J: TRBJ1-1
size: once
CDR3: CASSWTSLGSEAFF
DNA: TGTGCCAGCAGCTGGACCTCGTTAGGGTCTGAAGCTTTCTTT

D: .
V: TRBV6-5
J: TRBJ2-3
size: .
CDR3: CASSYMRGDTQYF
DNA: TGTGCCAGCAGTTACATGCGCGGAGATACGCAGTATTTT

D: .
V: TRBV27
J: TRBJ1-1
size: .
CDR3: CASSLAGNSMNTEAFF
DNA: TGTGCCAGCAGTCTCGCCGGGAACAGTATGAACACTGAAGCTTTCTTT

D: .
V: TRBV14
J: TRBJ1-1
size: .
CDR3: CASSSDRRGAFF
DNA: TGTGCCAGCAGCTCGGACCGCAGGGGAGCTTTCTTT

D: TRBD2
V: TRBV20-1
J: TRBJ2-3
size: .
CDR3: CSASPLAGGLYDTQYF
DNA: TGCAGTGCTAGTCCGCTAGCGGGGGGGCTCTATGATACGCAGTATTTT

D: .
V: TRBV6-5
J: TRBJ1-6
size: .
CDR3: CASSYSGVGVPSPLHF
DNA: TGTGCCAGCAGTTACTCAGGGGTCGGGGTACCCTCACCCCTCCACTTT

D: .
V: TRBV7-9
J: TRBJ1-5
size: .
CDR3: CGQAWVQPQHF
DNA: TGTGGGCAGGCATGGGTTCAACCCCAGCATTTT

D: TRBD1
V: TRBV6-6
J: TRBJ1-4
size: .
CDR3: CASSSGQGALGEKLFF
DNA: TGTGCCAGCAGTTCGGGACAGGGGGCATTAGGCGAAAAACTGTTTTTT

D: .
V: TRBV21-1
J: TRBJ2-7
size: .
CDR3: CASSKVSSGGPYEQYF
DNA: TGTGCCAGCAGCAAAGTTTCTAGCGGGGGGCCCTACGAGCAGTACTTC

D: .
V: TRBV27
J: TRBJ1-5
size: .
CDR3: CASADISGDQPQHF
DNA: TGTGCCAGCGCGGACATCAGCGGGGATCAGCCCCAGCATTTT

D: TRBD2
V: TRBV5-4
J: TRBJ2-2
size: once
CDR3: CASSLRRLAGNTGELFF
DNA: TGTGCCAGCAGCCTCCGGAGACTAGCGGGGAATACCGGGGAGCTGTTTTTT

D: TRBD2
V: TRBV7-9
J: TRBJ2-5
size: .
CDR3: CASSFNQRGDQETQYF
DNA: TGTGCCAGCAGCTTTAACCAGCGGGGGGACCAAGAGACCCAGTACTTC

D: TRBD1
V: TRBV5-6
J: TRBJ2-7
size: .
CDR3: CASSLVGTGSYEQYF
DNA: TGTGCCAGCAGCTTGGTAGGGACAGGTTCCTACGAGCAGTACTTC

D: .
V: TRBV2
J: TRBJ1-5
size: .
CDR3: CASTGEDGAGQPQHF
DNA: TGTGCCAGCACAGGCGAAGACGGCGCGGGTCAGCCCCAGCATTTT

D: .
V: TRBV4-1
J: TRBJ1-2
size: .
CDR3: CASSPTGLLGYGYTF
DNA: TGCGCCAGCAGCCCGACAGGTCTACTCGGGTACGGCTACACCTTC

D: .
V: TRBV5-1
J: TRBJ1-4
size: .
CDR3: CASSRALQEGEKLFF
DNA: TGCGCCAGCAGCCGCGCCCTCCAGGAGGGCGAAAAACTGTTTTTT

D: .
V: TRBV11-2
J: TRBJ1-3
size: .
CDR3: CASSLRGTESGNTIYF
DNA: TGTGCCAGCAGCTTGAGGGGGACCGAATCCGGAAACACCATATATTTT

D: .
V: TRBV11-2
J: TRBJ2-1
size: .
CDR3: CASSPVGEVNNEQFF
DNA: TGTGCCAGCAGCCCCGTGGGTGAGGTCAACAATGAGCAGTTCTTC

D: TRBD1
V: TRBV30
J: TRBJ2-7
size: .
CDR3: CAWSVLPFSEARTGKLSYEQYF
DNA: TGTGCCTGGAGTGTACTCCCGTTTTCTGAGGCACGGACAGGGAAACTCTCCTACGAGCAGTACTTC

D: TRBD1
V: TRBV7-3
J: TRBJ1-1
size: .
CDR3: CASGQGADTEAFF
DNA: TGTGCCAGCGGACAGGGGGCAGACACTGAAGCTTTCTTT

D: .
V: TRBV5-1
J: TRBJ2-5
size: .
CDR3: CASSGGIQAAGETQYF
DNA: TGCGCCAGCAGCGGAGGGATCCAAGCGGCGGGGGAGACCCAGTACTTC

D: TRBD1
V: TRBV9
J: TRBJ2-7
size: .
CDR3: CASSGGTGGAYEQYF
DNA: TGTGCCAGCAGCGGAGGGACAGGGGGTGCCTACGAGCAGTACTTC

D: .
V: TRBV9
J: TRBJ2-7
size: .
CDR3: CASSGGITGYEQYF
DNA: TGTGCCAGCAGCGGAGGTATAACAGGCTACGAGCAGTACTTC

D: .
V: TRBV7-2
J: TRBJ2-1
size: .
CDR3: CASSLGIANEQFF
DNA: TGTGCCAGCAGCTTAGGAATCGCTAATGAGCAGTTCTTC